The source of this T cell receptor (beta chain) is a study of T cell repertoires in cytomegalovirus infection. Across the whole study: Public TCR beta signatures were indicative of both CMV infection and a matching HLA type.

Using its own MiXCR run on the reads, TCRdb lists one record per CDR3 protein. The table records fewer than 550,000 distinct CDR3 sequences, more than 15% of them present only once. This CDR3 is 14 amino acids long. Trimming stripped 6 bases from V and 12 bases from J, with 21 bases between. Study-wide findings and caveats: Carriers of CMV and the relevant HLA type were discriminated by public TCR beta frequency. The ex vivo response showed dominance by HLA-C-restricted CMV-specific TCR beta clonotypes.

As for this clonotype: Antigen unknown.

This sequence joins TRBV12-3 or TRBV12-4 and TRBJ2-1; a possible D gene is TRBD2 (6 bases). This TCR derives from a human donor in good health (CMV status not recorded). Some clones in this sample may be carry-over from other donors' samples. The sequenced material came from CD8+ T cells from PBMCs. In DNA, the CDR3 is TGTGCCAGCAGCGGGGGACTCCTACCCGGTGGGCAGTTCTTC. Translation gives CASSGGLLPGGQFF.